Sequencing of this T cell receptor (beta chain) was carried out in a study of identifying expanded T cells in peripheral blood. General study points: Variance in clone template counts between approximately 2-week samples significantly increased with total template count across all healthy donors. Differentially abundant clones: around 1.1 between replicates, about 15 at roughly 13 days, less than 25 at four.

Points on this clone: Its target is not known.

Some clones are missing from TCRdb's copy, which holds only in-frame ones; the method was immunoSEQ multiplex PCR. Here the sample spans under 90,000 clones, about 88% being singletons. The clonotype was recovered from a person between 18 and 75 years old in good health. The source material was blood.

The CDR3 nucleotides are TGTGCCTGGAGTGTACCTGTACAGGGTGATGGCTACACCTTC. Its translation is CAWSVPVQGDGYTF. This chain connects TRBV30 to TRBJ1-2; a weak D match, TRBD1 (6 bases). The germline V gene encodes CDR1 GTSNPN and CDR2 SVGIG (reference sequence). V gave up 0 bases and J gave up 6 bases, with 14 bases separating them. The CDR3 extends over 14 amino acids.